These T cell receptor beta chains were read from a single sample in a study of T cells in Graves' hyperthyroidism and ophthalmopathy. One entry per CDR3 protein, called by TCRdb with MiXCR from the multiplex PCR reads. The sample includes about 200,000 distinct CDR3 sequences, approximately 16% of them seen just once. The source material was blood. The receptors come from a man aged 35 to 55 with Graves' hyperthyroidism. The CDR3 runs from the conserved cysteine through the conserved F or W. The size field is filled for only some rows; it gives once, few, many or a size class.

cdr3_aa v_call clone_size
CASSLFGRPYEQYF TRBV7-9 .
CASSIGTGREETQYF TRBV5-8 many
CASRAGSLESSYNEQFF TRBV19 few
CASSRGVTSPLHF TRBV27 many
CASSQPGRGRGYGYTF TRBV28 many
CSVVRGGETQYF TRBV29-1 .
CASSLRHYQETQYF TRBV5-6 many
CASSRTGVVSGANVLTF TRBV18 .
CASSSGSRLNTEAFF TRBV7-9 few
CASSLALGTEDTEAFF TRBV7-9 many
CASSQGRGRFSEAFF TRBV3-1 many
CASSQGWEGSKNIQYF TRBV3-1 many
CASSLMQLTGELFF TRBV11-1 many
CASSQEGQGNEKLFF TRBV4-3 .
CASSLEAGGVTEAFF TRBV7-2 many
CASSTGTGDYNEQFF TRBV18 many
CASSFTGGADTGELFF TRBV7-2 many
CASRGQIYSTGELFF TRBV2 many
CASTGFAGELFF TRBV6-1 .
CSAAGRIYEQYF TRBV20-1 many
CASSPGTLRGYTF TRBV28 many
CASSRTGGLEKLFF TRBV5-8 many
CASSSGTGGGYTF TRBV5-1 many
CASSLRLRGGPSETQYF TRBV5-4 few
CASSPVQGVAFF TRBV7-3 many
CSARDAGEGETQYF TRBV20-1 many
CSARGLAGGGGDTQYF TRBV20-1 .
CASSLGDRGSGSPLHF TRBV5-1 many
CASNSGGIYNEQFF TRBV5-4 .
CSARTGPSSYNEQFF TRBV20-1 many
CASADSLNSPLHF TRBV6-2/TRBV6-3 few
CASSLDTFYEQYF TRBV28 .
CASSLSGVETQYF TRBV7-3 few
CASSQDTGGIYGYTF TRBV4-3 once
CASSQVGWAPYNEQFF TRBV3-1 .
CASSITGFYEQYF TRBV7-9 many
CSAGTMNTEAFF TRBV20-1 many
CASREQDFHGYTF TRBV19 .
CASSSATSTDTQYF TRBV5-1 many
CASSKLVGTDTQYF TRBV7-6 .
CASSFRGHLPLDSGANVLTF TRBV12-3/TRBV12-4 many
CASRRDRGSNNEQFF TRBV3-2 many